Described below is a single T cell receptor (beta chain) sequence and its context. These data come from a study of blood T cells in healthy people across ages. The CDR3 contains 13 residues. V lost 3 bases, J lost 6 bases, and 10 bases lay in between. Germline-derived CDR1 and CDR2 are LGHNA and YSLEER. With a J-beta primer mix and a sample-barcoded 5' primer, a second PCR ran about 6 to 11 cycles. A single record per CDR3 protein comes from TCRdb applying MiXCR to the 5' RACE reads. This sample carries 850,000 to 1,300,000 distinct CDR3 sequences, over 35% of them seen once, and the ten largest clones take about 19%.

The chain links TRBV4-3 to TRBJ2-3; D might be TRBD1 (5 bases). Sequencing was carried out using blood. The receptor comes from a woman aged 60-75 years in good health. The CDR3 sequence is CASSQNRKDTQYF. CDR3 DNA: TGCGCCAGCAGCCAGAACAGGAAGGATACGCAGTATTTT.